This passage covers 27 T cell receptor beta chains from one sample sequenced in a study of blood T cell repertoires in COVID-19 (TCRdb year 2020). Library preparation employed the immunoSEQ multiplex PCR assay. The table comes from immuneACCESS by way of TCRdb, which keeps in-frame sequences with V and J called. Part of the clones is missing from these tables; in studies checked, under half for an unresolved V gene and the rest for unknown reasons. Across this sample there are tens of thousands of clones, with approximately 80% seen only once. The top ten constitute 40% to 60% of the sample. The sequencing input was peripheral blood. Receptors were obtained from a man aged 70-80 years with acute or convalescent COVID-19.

The CDR3 nucleotides are TGTGCCAGCCGGGGGAGTAGCACAGATACGCAGTATTTT. This codes for CASRGSSTDTQYF. The chain employs TRBV2 and TRBJ2-3, with a weak D call TRBD2 (6 bases). V lost 8 bases, J lost 0 bases, and 9 bases lay in between. Germline values: CDR1 SNHLY, CDR2 FYNNEI. This CDR3 comprises 13 residues.

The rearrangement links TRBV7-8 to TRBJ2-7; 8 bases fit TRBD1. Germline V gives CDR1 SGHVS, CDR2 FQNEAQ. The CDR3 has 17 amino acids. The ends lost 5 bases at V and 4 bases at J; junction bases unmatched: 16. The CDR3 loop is CASSRTGTQRTLYEQYF. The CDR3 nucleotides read TGTGCCAGCAGCCGGACAGGGACTCAGAGGACCCTATACGAGCAGTACTTC.

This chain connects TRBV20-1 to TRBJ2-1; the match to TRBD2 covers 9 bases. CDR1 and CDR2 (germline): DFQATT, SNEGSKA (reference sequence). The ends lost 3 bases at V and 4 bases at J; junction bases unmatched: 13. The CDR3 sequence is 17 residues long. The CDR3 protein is CSASSFAGGPGYNEQFF. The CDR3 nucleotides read TGCAGTGCTAGTTCGTTCGCGGGGGGGCCGGGGTACAATGAGCAGTTCTTC.

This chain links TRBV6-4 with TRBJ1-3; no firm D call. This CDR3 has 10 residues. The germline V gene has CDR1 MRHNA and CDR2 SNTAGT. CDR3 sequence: CYPPVRTIYF. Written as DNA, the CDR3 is TGTTACCCCCCAGTCCGCACCATATATTTT.

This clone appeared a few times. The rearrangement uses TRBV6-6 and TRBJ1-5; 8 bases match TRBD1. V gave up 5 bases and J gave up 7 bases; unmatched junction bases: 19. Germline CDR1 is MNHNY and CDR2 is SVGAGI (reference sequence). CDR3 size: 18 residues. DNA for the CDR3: TGTGCCAGCAGTCCCCTATTCGGGACAGGCCCGTTCTTGCAGCCCCAGCATTTT. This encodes CASSPLFGTGPFLQPQHF.

CDR3 sequence (DNA): TGTGCCAGCAGCTTATCGAGGTTTGGAGGCACAGATACGCAGTATTTT. Translated, it gives CASSLSRFGGTDTQYF. The chain couples TRBV7-8 to TRBJ2-3; D call uncertain. The germline gives CDR1 SGHVS, CDR2 FQNEAQ. V was pared by 2 bases and J by 1 base, with 13 bases between. This CDR3 comprises 16 residues.

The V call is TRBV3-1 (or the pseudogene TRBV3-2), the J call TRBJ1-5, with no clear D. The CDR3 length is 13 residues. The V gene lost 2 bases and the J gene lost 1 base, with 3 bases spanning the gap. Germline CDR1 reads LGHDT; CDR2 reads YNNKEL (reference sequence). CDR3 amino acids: CASSQQSNQPQHF. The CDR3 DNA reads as TGTGCCAGCAGCCAACAAAGCAATCAGCCCCAGCATTTT.

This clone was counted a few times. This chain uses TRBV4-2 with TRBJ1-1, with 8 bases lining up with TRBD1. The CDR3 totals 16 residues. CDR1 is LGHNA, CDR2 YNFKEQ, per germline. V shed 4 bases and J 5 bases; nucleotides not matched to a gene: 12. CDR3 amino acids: CASSPTRAGGRTEAFF. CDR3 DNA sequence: TGTGCCAGCAGCCCGACGCGGGCAGGGGGCAGAACTGAAGCTTTCTTT.

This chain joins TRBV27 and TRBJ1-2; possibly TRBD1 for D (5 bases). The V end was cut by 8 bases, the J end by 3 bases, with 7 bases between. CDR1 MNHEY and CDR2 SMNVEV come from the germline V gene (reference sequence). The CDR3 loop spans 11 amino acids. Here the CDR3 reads CASSGDYGYTF. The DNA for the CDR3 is TGTGCCAGCTCGGGGGACTATGGCTACACCTTC.

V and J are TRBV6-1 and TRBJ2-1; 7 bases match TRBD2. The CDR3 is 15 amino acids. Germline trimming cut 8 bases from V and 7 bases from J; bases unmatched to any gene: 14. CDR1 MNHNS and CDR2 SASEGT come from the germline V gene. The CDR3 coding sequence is TGTGCCAGCGGACCCGGGGGAGGGCCAAGGAATGAGCAGTTCTTC. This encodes CASGPGGGPRNEQFF.

The CDR3 protein is CASSWGLITGELFF. The DNA for the CDR3 is TGTGCCAGCAGCTGGGGACTAATCACCGGGGAGCTGTTTTTT. The genes are TRBV7-2 and TRBJ2-2, with TRBD2 matching over 7 bases. CDR1 and CDR2 (germline): SGHTA, FQGNSA. The CDR3 consists of 14 residues. V was pared by 4 bases and J by 4 bases, with 3 bases of the junction left unmatched.

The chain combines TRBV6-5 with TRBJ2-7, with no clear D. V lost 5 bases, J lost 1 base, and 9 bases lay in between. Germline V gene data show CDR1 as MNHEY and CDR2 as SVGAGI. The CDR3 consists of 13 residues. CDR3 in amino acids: CASSKTLSYEQYF. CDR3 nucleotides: TGTGCCAGCAGTAAGACACTGTCCTACGAGCAGTACTTC.

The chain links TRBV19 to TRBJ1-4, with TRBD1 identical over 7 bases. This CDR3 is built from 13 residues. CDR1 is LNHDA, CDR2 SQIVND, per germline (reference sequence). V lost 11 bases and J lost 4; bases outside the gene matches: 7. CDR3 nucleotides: TGTGCCTGCAGGACAGGCCGTAATGAAAAACTGTTTTTT. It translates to CACRTGRNEKLFF.

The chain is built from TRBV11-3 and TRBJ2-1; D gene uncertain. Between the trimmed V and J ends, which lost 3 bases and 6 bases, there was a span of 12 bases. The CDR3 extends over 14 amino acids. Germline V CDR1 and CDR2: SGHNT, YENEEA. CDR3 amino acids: CASSFSESGNEQFF. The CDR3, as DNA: TGTGCCAGCAGCTTCTCAGAGTCGGGCAATGAGCAGTTCTTC.

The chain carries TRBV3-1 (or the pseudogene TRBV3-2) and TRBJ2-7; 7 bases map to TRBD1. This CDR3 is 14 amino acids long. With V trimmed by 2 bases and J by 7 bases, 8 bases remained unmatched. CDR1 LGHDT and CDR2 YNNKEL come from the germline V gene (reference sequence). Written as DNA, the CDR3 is TGTGCCAGCAGCCAATTTCTAGGGGGCGAAGAGCAGTACTTC. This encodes CASSQFLGGEEQYF.

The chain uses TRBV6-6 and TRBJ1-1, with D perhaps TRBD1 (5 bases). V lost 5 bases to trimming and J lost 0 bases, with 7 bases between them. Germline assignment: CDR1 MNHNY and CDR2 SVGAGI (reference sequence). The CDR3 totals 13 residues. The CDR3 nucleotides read TGTGCCAGCAGTAGACAGCTGAACACTGAAGCTTTCTTT. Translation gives CASSRQLNTEAFF.

CDR3 protein: CASSGGLNEQFF. In DNA form, the CDR3 reads TGCGCCAGCAGCGGTGGACTCAATGAGCAGTTCTTC. The J gene is TRBJ2-1, the V gene TRBV5-1; D is possibly TRBD2 (5 bases). The CDR3 sequence is 12 residues long. V was cut by 4 bases and J by 6 bases, with 8 bases left in between. Germline CDR1 SGHRS, CDR2 YFSETQ.

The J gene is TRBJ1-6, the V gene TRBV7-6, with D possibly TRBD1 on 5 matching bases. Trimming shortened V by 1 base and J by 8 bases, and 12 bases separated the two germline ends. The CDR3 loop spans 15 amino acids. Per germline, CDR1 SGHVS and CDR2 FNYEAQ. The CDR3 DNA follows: TGTGCCAGCAGCTTAGAGTGGCAGGGTGATTCACCCCTCCACTTT. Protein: CASSLEWQGDSPLHF.

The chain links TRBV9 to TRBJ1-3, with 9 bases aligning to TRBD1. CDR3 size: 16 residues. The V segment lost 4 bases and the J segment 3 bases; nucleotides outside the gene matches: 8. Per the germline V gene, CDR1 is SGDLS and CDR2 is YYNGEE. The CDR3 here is CASSTSTGGRGNTIYF. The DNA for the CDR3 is TGTGCCAGCAGCACCTCCACAGGGGGCCGTGGAAACACCATATATTTT.

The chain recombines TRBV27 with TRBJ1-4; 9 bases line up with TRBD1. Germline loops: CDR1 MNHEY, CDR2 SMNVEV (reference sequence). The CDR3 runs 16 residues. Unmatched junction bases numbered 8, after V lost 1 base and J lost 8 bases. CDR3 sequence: CASSLFMPGQGEKLFF. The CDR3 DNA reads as TGTGCCAGCAGTTTATTCATGCCGGGACAGGGCGAAAAACTGTTTTTT.

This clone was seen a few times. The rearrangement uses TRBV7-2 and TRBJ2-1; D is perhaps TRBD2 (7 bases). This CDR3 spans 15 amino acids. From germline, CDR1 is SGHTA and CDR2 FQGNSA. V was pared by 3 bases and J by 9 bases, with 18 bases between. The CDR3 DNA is TGTGCCAGCAGCTTTCTGGGGGGGCAGGGTATTGAGCAGTTCTTC. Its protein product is CASSFLGGQGIEQFF. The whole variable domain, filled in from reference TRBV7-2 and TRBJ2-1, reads GAGVSQSPSNKVTEKGKDVELRCDPISGHTALYWYRQSLGQGLEFLIYFQGNSAPDKSGLPSDRFSAERTGGSVSTLTIQRTQQEDSAVYLCASSFLGGQGIEQFFGPGTRLTVL.

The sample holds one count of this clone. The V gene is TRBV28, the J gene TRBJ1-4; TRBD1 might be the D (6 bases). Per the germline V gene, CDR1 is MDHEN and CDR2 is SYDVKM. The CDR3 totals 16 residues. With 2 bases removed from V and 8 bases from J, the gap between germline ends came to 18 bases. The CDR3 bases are TGTGCCAGCAGTTTAGGGACAACAACGAAGGGAGAAAAACTGTTTTTT. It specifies CASSLGTTTKGEKLFF.

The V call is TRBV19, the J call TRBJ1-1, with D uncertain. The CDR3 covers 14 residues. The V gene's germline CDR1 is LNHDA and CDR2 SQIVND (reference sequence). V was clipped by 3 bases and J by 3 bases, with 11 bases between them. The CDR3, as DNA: TGTGCCAGTAGTATCCGCACGGGTCACACTGAAGCTTTCTTT. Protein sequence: CASSIRTGHTEAFF.

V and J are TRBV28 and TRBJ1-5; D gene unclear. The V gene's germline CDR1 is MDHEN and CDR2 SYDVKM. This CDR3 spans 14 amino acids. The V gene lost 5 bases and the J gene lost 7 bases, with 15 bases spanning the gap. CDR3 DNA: TGTGCCAGCAGTCCCTGGTCATCCAGGCAGCCCCAGCATTTT. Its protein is CASSPWSSRQPQHF.

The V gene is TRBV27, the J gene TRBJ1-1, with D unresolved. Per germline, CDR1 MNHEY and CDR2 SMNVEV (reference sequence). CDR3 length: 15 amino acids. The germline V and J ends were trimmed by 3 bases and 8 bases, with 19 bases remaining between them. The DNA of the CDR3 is TGTGCCAGCAGTTTTCTCATGAGTGGTAAAATGGAAGCTTTCTTT. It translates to CASSFLMSGKMEAFF.

As DNA, the CDR3 is TGTGCCAGTAGTAGATTAGCGGGAGGAGGGGAGACCCAGTACTTC. Protein sequence: CASSRLAGGGETQYF. This chain uses TRBV19 with TRBJ2-5; 10 bases map to TRBD2. Germline V CDR1 and CDR2: LNHDA, SQIVND (reference sequence). Unmatched junction bases numbered 7, after V lost 4 bases and J lost 5 bases. There are 15 residues in the CDR3.

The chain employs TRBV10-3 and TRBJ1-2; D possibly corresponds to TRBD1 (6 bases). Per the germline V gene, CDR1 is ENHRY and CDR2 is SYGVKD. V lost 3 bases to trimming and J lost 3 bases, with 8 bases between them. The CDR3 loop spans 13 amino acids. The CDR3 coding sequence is TGTGCCATCAGTGAAGCAGGGGACTATGGCTACACCTTC. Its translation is CAISEAGDYGYTF.